The entry below describes one TCR beta chain. What it recognizes is unknown. These data belong to a study of identical twins. Study-level results: For out-of-frame beta sequences, excess twin sharing was weaker.

TCRdb reprocessed the 5' RACE reads with MiXCR, giving one entry per CDR3 protein. Of roughly 710,000 distinct CDR3 sequences listed, roughly 6% were seen once; the top ten hold around 1.9%. This CDR3 spans 13 amino acids. V dropped 4 bases and J dropped 8 bases, with 12 bases sitting between them. Germline V gene sequence: CDR1 SGHAT, CDR2 FQNNGV. Donors were all healthy Caucasians. The chain links TRBV11-2 to TRBJ2-1; D is possibly TRBD1 or TRBD2 (5 bases each). The sample comprised naive T cells sorted from blood. The source of this sequence is a young man in good health. The CDR3 bases are TGTGCCAGCAGCTGGGACGGGATGGATGAGCAGTTCTTC. Its translation: CASSWDGMDEQFF.